Described below is a single T cell receptor beta chain sequence and its context. TCRdb's table, derived via immunoSEQ multiplex PCR, lists solely in-frame clones and lacks some. The sample has 490,000 or so clones, more than 75% seen once. The study recruited people aged about 18 to 89 years across some 23 US areas. These data come from a study of blood T cell repertoires in COVID-19. Looking at the study overall: Specimens from acute and convalescent COVID-19 originated in the United States, Italy and Spain. Sample material is recorded as cDNA or gDNA derived from T cells, B-cell-depleted T cells, or PBMCs.

The CDR3 length is 15 residues. V was pared by 0 bases and J by 5 bases, with 13 bases between. Germline loops: CDR1 LGHDT, CDR2 YNNKEL (reference sequence). The origin of this receptor is a woman between 40 and 55 years old who had recovered from COVID-19. Sequencing was carried out using PBMCs or T cells enriched from blood (not recorded which). J is TRBJ1-1 and V is TRBV3-1 (or the pseudogene TRBV3-2); D uncertain. CDR3 sequence reads: CASSQEWSGETEAFF. CDR3 DNA: TGTGCCAGCAGCCAAGAATGGTCCGGGGAAACTGAAGCTTTCTTT.